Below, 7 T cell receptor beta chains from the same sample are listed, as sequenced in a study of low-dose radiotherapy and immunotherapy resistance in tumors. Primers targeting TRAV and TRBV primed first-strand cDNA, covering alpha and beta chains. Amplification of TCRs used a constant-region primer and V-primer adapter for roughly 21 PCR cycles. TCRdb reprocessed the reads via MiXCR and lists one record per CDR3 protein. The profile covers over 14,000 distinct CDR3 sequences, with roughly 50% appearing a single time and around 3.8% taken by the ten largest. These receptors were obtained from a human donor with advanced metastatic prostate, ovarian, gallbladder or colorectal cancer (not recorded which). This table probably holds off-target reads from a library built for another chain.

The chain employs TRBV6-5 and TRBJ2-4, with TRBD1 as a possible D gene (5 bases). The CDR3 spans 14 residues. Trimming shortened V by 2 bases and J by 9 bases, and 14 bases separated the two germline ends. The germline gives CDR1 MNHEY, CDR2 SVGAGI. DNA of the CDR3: TGTGCCAGCAGTTACCAGGGCGCCCGGAGCATTCAGTACTTC. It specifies CASSYQGARSIQYF.

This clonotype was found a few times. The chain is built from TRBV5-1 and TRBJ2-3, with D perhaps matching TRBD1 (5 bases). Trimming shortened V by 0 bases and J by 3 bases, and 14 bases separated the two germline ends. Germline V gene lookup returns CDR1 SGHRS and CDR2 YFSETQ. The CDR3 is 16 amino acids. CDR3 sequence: CASSLATVARTDTQYF. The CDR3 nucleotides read TGCGCCAGCAGCTTGGCGACAGTGGCTCGGACAGATACGCAGTATTTT.

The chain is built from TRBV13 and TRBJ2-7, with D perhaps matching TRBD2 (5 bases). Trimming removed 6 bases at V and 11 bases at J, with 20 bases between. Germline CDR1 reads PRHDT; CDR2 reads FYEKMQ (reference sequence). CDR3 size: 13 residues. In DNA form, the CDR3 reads TGTGCCAGCAGTGAAGAATTGAGAGGGATGGAGTACTTC. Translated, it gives CASSEELRGMEYF.

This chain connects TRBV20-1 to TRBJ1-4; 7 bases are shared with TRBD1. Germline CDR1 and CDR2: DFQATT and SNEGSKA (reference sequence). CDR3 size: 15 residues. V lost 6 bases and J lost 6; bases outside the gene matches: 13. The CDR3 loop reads CSALPYLGTDEKLFF. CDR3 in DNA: TGCAGTGCCTTACCCTACCTCGGGACAGATGAAAAACTGTTTTTT.

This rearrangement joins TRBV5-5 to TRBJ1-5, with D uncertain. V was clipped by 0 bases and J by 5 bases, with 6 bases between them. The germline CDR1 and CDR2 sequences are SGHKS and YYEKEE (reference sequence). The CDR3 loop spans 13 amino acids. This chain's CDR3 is CASSLDNDQPQHF. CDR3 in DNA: TGTGCCAGCAGCTTGGACAATGATCAGCCCCAGCATTTT.

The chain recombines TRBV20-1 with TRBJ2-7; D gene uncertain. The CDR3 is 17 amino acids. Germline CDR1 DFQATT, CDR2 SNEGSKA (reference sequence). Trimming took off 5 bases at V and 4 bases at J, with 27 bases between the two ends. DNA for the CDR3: TGCAGTGCTCTTCTACAGACGAACTCCCTCCGTTGGTACGAGCAGTACTTC. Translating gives CSALLQTNSLRWYEQYF.

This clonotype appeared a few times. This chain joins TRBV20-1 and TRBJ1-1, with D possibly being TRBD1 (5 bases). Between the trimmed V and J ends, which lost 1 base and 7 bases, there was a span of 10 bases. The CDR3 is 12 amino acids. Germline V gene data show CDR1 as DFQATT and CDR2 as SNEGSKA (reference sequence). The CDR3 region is CSARVGDFEAFF. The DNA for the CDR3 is TGCAGTGCTAGAGTTGGGGACTTTGAAGCTTTCTTT.